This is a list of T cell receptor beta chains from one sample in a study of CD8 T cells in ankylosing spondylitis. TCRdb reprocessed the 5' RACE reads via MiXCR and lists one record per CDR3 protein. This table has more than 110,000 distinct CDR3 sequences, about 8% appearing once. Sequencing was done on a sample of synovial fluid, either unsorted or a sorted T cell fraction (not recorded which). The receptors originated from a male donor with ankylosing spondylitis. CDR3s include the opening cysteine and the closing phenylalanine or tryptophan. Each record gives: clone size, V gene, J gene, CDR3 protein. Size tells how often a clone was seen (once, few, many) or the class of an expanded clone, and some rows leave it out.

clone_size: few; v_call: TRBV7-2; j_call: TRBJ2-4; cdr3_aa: CASSRAGTGVNIQYF
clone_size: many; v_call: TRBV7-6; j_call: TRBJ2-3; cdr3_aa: CASSARGRGLLSAQYF
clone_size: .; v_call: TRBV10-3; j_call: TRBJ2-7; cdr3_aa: CAISESATGVYEQYF
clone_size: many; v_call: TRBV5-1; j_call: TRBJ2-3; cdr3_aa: CASSLNGPGLADTQYF
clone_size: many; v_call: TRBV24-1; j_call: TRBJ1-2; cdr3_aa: CATSDPSGTADDYGYTF
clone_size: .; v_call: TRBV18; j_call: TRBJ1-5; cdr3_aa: CASSPGLDNQPQHF
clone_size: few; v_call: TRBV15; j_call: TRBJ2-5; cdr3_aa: CATSRDRGEETQYF
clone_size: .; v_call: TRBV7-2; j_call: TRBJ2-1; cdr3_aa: CASRISSSYNEQFF
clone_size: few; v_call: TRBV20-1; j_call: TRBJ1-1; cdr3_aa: CSAGQGLNTEAFF
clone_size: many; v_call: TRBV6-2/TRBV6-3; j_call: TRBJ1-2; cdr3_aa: CASSYSKPQEITNYGYTF
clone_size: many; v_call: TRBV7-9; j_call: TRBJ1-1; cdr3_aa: CASSLWGGQNTEAFF
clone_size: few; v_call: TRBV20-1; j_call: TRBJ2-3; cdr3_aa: CSARVWKGLADTQYF
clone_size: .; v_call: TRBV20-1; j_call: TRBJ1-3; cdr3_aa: CTAPTGGANTIYF
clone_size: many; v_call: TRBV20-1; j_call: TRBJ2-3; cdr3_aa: CSASPFPGTSLGTDTQYF
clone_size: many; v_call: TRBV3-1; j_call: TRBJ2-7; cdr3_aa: CASSQESDYEQYF
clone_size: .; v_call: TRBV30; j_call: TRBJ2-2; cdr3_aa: CAWSLGLAGVAGELFF
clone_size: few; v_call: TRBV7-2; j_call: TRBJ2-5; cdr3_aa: CASSFGLQETQYF
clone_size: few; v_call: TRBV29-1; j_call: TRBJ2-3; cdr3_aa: CSVEEGPTTDTQYF
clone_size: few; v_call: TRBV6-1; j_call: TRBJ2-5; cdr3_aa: CASQEGGSQETQYF
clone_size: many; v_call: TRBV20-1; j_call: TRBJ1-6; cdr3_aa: CSAHRGLHSYNSPLHF
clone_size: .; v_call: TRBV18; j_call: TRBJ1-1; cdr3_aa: CASPDPQVNTEAFF
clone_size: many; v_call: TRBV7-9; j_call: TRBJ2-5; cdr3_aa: CASSSSRDIETQYF
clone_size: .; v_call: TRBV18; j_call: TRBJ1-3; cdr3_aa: CASSPLEITGDGNTIYF
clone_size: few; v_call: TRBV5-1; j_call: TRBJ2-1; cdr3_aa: CASSRGGGLYNEQFF
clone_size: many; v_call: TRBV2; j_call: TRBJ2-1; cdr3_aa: CASSAGLAGYNEQFF
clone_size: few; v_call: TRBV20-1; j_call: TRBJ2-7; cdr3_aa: CSAATGTVSYEQYF
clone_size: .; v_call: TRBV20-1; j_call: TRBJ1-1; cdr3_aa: CSFWPTAQGAFF
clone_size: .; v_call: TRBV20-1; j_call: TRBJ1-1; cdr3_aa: CSAIDTEAFF
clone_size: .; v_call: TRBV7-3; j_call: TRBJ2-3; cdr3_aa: CASSAGVMGTDTQYF
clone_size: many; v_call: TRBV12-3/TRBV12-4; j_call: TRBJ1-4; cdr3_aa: CASSLIRVRGSEKLFF
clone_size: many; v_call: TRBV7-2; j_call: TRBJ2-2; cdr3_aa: CASSLPPGELFF
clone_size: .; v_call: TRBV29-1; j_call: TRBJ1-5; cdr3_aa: CSVRTASNQPQHF
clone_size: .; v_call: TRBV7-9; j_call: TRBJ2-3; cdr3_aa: CASSRVPTGGRADTQYF
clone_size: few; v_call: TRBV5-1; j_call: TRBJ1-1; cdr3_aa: CASSAGQSGREAFF
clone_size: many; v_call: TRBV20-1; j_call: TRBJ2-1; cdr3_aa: CGPSGNEQFF
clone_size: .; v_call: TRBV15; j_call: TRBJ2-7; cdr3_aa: CATSREKRERYEQYF
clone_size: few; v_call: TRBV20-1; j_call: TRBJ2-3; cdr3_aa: CSARFLAGAGDTQYF
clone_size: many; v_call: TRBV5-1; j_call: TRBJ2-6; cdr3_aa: CASSFPTSGKSGANVLTF
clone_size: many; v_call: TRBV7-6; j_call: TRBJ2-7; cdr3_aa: CASSLVLGEQYF
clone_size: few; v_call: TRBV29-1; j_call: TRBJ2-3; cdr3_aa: CSGVAGGGTDTQYF
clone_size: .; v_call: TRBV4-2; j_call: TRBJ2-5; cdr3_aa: CASSQVWVAGEGTQYF
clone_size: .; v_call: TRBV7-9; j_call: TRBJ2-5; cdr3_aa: CASSRRGGLGKETQYF
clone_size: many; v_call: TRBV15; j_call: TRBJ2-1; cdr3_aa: CATSRGSGGYNEQFF
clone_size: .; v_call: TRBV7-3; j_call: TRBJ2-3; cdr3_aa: CASSLRHTSTDTQYF
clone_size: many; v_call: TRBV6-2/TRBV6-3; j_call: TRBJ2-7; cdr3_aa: CASNTVSYEQYF